The 20 T cell receptor beta chains given below trace back to one sample, sequenced in a study of early T cells in non-severe SARS-CoV-2 infection. MiXCR, applied by TCRdb to the 5' RACE reads, yields one record per CDR3 protein. The sample lists 38,000 or so distinct CDR3 sequences, 4.5% to 5.5% occurring once. Sequencing input: whole blood. These receptors originate from an adult who was a healthcare worker with PCR-confirmed SARS-CoV-2 infection or an uninfected control (not recorded which).

This clonotype has at least ten counts. The chain uses TRBV12-3 or TRBV12-4 and TRBJ2-1, with 7 bases lining up with TRBD2. V gave up 0 bases and J gave up 7 bases; unmatched junction bases: 3. This CDR3 is 14 amino acids long. For the CDR3, the DNA is TGTGCCAGCAGTTTAGCAGGGACTACTAATGAGCAGTTCTTC. Its translation is CASSLAGTTNEQFF.

This clonotype was observed many times. The chain uses TRBV7-2 and TRBJ2-1, with 10 bases that match TRBD2. J lost 2 bases, V lost 2 bases, and 9 bases had no gene match. Germline lookup yields CDR1 SGHTA and CDR2 FQGNSA. The length of the CDR3 is 18 residues. DNA of the CDR3: TGTGCCAGCAGCTTAATAGCAGCTAGCGGGGGAACCTACAATGAGCAGTTCTTC. Protein product: CASSLIAASGGTYNEQFF.

CDR3 amino acids: CASSADRGSTGYTF. The CDR3 region has the DNA TGCGCCAGCAGCGCGGACAGGGGGTCCACTGGCTACACCTTC. J is TRBJ1-2 and V is TRBV5-1, with 10 bases matching TRBD1. The CDR3 totals 14 residues. The germline gives CDR1 SGHRS, CDR2 YFSETQ. The V and J ends lost 4 bases and 7 bases, in that order; junction bases with no gene match: 7.

The rearrangement joins TRBV18 to TRBJ2-1; no firm D call. The CDR3 contains 13 residues. CDR1 and CDR2 (germline): KGHSH, LQKENI. V was clipped by 4 bases and J by 0 bases, with 4 bases between them. The CDR3 loop reads CASSLPSYNEQFF. The CDR3 DNA is TGTGCCAGCTCACTTCCCTCCTACAATGAGCAGTTCTTC.

This clonotype came up many times. One end of the junction fails to match germline, which may point to a read error. The genes are TRBV6-1 and TRBJ2-2; D is ambiguous. The CDR3 runs to 13 residues. CDR1 and CDR2 (germline): MNHNS, SASEGT. CDR3 in amino acids: CASESSVTAELFF. The DNA for the CDR3 is TGTGCCAGCGAGTCTTCTGTGACCGCGGAGCTGTTTTTT.

The chain recombines TRBV30 with TRBJ2-5, with a possible D match to TRBD2 (6 bases). The CDR3 has 16 residues. V was trimmed by 0 bases and J by 0 bases, leaving 14 bases between them. CDR1 is GTSNPN and CDR2 is SVGIG in the germline V gene (reference sequence). In DNA, the CDR3 is TGTGCCTGGAGTGTACAGACTAGTCAGTACCAAGAGACCCAGTACTTC. Amino acids: CAWSVQTSQYQETQYF.

This clonotype has at least ten counts. The chain joins TRBV6-1 to TRBJ1-5; D not resolved. Per the germline V gene, CDR1 is MNHNS and CDR2 is SASEGT. This CDR3 is 12 amino acids long. V was shortened by 10 bases and J by 5 bases, with 12 bases between the two germline ends. The CDR3 protein is CATATLHQPQHF. CDR3 sequence (DNA): TGTGCCACCGCGACCCTCCATCAGCCCCAGCATTTT.

This clonotype has a handful of counts. The V call is TRBV20-1, the J call TRBJ1-1; D possibly corresponds to TRBD1 (5 bases). V shed 5 bases and J shed 1 base, with 14 bases lying between them. This CDR3 spans 14 amino acids. From germline, CDR1 is DFQATT and CDR2 SNEGSKA (reference sequence). Here the CDR3 DNA reads TGCAGTGCTCCCCAAACAGGATCGAACACTGAAGCTTTCTTT. Translating it yields CSAPQTGSNTEAFF.

Many counts were recorded for this clonotype. The V and J genes are TRBV12-3 or TRBV12-4 and TRBJ2-7; the D gene is possibly TRBD1 (6 bases). V was cut by 6 bases and J by 9 bases, with 12 bases left in between. The CDR3 consists of 11 residues. In DNA form, the CDR3 reads TGTGCCAGCAGCCGGGACACTGGGCAGTACTTC. Amino acids: CASSRDTGQYF.

This clonotype showed up many times. This rearrangement joins TRBV7-9 to TRBJ2-6; weak D call: TRBD1 (6 bases). CDR1 is SEHNR, CDR2 FQNEAQ, per germline (reference sequence). Trimming removed 5 bases at V and 0 bases at J, with 8 bases between. The length of the CDR3 is 15 residues. The CDR3 DNA is TGTGCCAGCAGCCCCAGGGGCTCTGGGGCCAACGTCCTGACTTTC. Translation gives CASSPRGSGANVLTF.

This clonotype was observed at least ten times. The V gene is TRBV6-5, the J gene TRBJ2-1; a possible D gene is TRBD2 (7 bases). Trimming took 5 bases from V and 2 from J, leaving 13 bases between them. The CDR3 is 15 amino acids. CDR1 is MNHEY, CDR2 SVGAGI, per germline. The CDR3 nucleotides are TGTGCCAGCAGTCTCGGGGGGCCCCCCTACAATGAGCAGTTCTTC. Protein: CASSLGGPPYNEQFF.

This clonotype occurred many times. This chain uses TRBV15 with TRBJ2-7, with D perhaps matching TRBD1 or TRBD2 (5 bases each). Deletions cut 1 base from V and 3 bases from J, with 10 bases between. In germline, CDR1 is LNHNV, CDR2 YYDKDF (reference sequence). The CDR3 spans 14 residues. CDR3 sequence (DNA): TGTGCCACCAGCAGAGCCGGGACCCACTACGAGCAGTACTTC. Translating it yields CATSRAGTHYEQYF.

This clonotype was counted ten times or more. The rearrangement uses TRBV12-3 or TRBV12-4 and TRBJ1-3; unclear D gene. CDR3 size: 16 residues. V shed 4 bases and J shed 0 bases, with 13 bases lying between them. The CDR3 sequence is CASSSDFLSSGNTIYF. The CDR3 coding sequence is TGTGCCAGCAGTTCGGACTTTCTGAGCTCTGGAAACACCATATATTTT.

This clonotype was counted many times. The chain joins TRBV9 to TRBJ2-3, with D uncertain. V lost 0 bases, J lost 0 bases, and 14 bases lay in between. From germline, CDR1 is SGDLS and CDR2 YYNGEE. The CDR3 runs to 17 residues. The CDR3 is CASSVAGSSLSTDTQYF. The CDR3 DNA reads TGTGCCAGCAGCGTAGCAGGCAGCTCCCTTAGCACAGATACGCAGTATTTT.

This clonotype came up many times. The chain links TRBV27 to TRBJ1-1, with no clear D. Germline CDR1 and CDR2: MNHEY and SMNVEV (reference sequence). The germline V and J ends were trimmed by 3 bases and 4 bases, with 9 bases remaining between them. This CDR3 has 13 residues. This CDR3 is CASSLSSRTEAFF. CDR3 nucleotide sequence: TGTGCCAGCAGTTTGAGTAGCCGCACTGAAGCTTTCTTT.

This clonotype was seen a handful of times. V gene TRBV3-1 combines with J gene TRBJ2-5; weak D call: TRBD2 (6 bases). The germline V and J ends were trimmed by 4 bases and 4 bases, with 10 bases remaining between them. Germline CDR1 reads LGHDT; CDR2 reads YNNKEL (reference sequence). The CDR3 is 13 residues long. The DNA for the CDR3 is TGTGCCAGCAGCCCTTCGGGACTAGAGACCCAGTACTTC. Amino acids: CASSPSGLETQYF.

This clonotype has a count of ten or more. The chain joins TRBV30 to TRBJ2-1; 10 nucleotides line up with TRBD2. J was trimmed by 9 bases and V by 4 bases; bases with no gene match: 24. CDR3 length: 19 amino acids. CDR1 and CDR2 (germline): GTSNPN, SVGIG (reference sequence). CDR3 sequence reads: CAWNDGDHAAGGLIGEQFF. In DNA, the CDR3 is TGTGCCTGGAATGATGGAGACCATGCAGCGGGGGGGCTAATAGGTGAGCAGTTCTTC.

This clonotype has a count of ten or more. This chain connects TRBV5-5 to TRBJ1-6; D might be TRBD1 (6 bases). The germline CDR1 and CDR2 sequences are SGHKS and YYEKEE (reference sequence). CDR3 length equals 14 residues. Between the trimmed V and J ends, which lost 2 bases and 7 bases, there was a span of 10 bases. The CDR3 region is CASSLRQGNSPLHF. In DNA, the CDR3 is TGTGCCAGCAGCTTACGTCAGGGGAATTCACCCCTCCACTTT. Looking up the rest from reference TRBV5-5 and TRBJ1-6 gives the full variable domain: DAGVTQSPTHLIKTRGQQVTLRCSPISGHKSVSWYQQVLGQGPQFIFQYYEKEERGRGNFPDRFSARQFPNYSSELNVNALLLGDSALYLCASSLRQGNSPLHFGNGTRLTVT.

This clonotype showed up many times. V is TRBV29-1 and J is TRBJ1-2; D unresolved. Trimming removed 8 bases at V and 3 bases at J, with 19 bases between. This CDR3 region has 14 residues. Germline CDR1 is SQVTM and CDR2 is ANQGSEA. CDR3 sequence reads: CSIRGFRVDYGYTF. The CDR3 coding sequence is TGCAGCATCCGGGGTTTTCGTGTAGACTATGGCTACACCTTC.

This clonotype was seen many times. J is TRBJ2-3 and V is TRBV24-1; a possible D gene is TRBD2 (5 bases). This CDR3 contains 14 residues. V lost 6 bases and J lost 4, with 13 bases in between. Germline values: CDR1 KGHDR, CDR2 SFDVKD. The CDR3 protein is CATSTSGGADTQYF. In DNA, the CDR3 is TGTGCCACCAGTACGAGCGGTGGGGCAGATACGCAGTATTTT.